The text below deals with one TCR beta chain. Each cDNA got a UMI-containing oligo ligated at its 3' end. The first PCR ran 4 to 5 cycles with an equimolar RC1.1 and RC1.2 beta primer mix. TCRdb processed the UMI-ligation and nested PCR reads anew with MiXCR; each CDR3 protein has one entry. The sample includes approximately 54,000 distinct CDR3 sequences, around 10% of them seen just once. KT2, a clone with a known TCR, was spiked into unfractionated PBMC. Fixed numbers of PBMC received varying amounts of KT2 cells. This sample was included in a study of quantifying T cell responses using KT2 cells. Background on the study: RNA was reverse transcribed with TCR alpha and beta constant-region primers.

With V trimmed by 1 base and J by 0 bases, 10 bases remained unmatched. The length of the CDR3 is 21 residues. CDR1 and CDR2 from the germline V gene are SGHKS and YYEKEE (reference sequence). Sequencing was done on a sample of PBMCs spiked with cells of the T cell clone KT2. This receptor was identified in a human donor. The J gene is TRBJ2-4, the V gene TRBV5-5; 16 bases map to TRBD2. The CDR3 sequence is CASSLRDRGLAGGLAKNIQYF. The CDR3 nucleotides read TGTGCCAGCAGCTTGCGGGACAGGGGACTAGCGGGAGGGTTAGCCAAAAACATTCAGTACTTC.